Listed here are 14 T cell receptor beta chains from one sample, sequenced in a study of radiation and T cells in renal cell carcinoma. Profiled with immunoSEQ multiplex PCR; TCRdb holds only in-frame clones, not every one. The data show roughly 18,000 clones, about 61% seen once. This sample's treatment: treatment-naive control, cytoreductive nephrectomy. This material consisted of tumor tissue, taken from a patient whose treatment was nephrectomy without radiotherapy. The origin of the receptors is a man in his forties or fifties with renal cell carcinoma.

The rearrangement links TRBV5-1 to TRBJ2-5; a possible D gene is TRBD2 (6 bases). V was shortened by 5 bases and J by 2 bases, with 16 bases between the two germline ends. The CDR3 is 15 residues long. The germline gives CDR1 SGHRS, CDR2 YFSETQ. CDR3 residues: CASSFIAAAQETQYF. CDR3 coding DNA: TGCGCCAGCAGTTTTATAGCGGCAGCGCAAGAGACCCAGTACTTC.

The rearrangement joins TRBV7-2 to TRBJ2-5; the D is unclear. This CDR3 region has 12 residues. With 5 bases removed from V and 10 bases from J, the gap between germline ends came to 14 bases. From germline, CDR1 is SGHTA and CDR2 FQGNSA. CDR3 DNA: TGTGCCAGCAGCCCGATAAATGGCCGCCAGTACTTC. It is translated as CASSPINGRQYF. The complete variable domain, with remaining parts taken from reference TRBV7-2 and TRBJ2-5, reads GAGVSQSPSNKVTEKGKDVELRCDPISGHTALYWYRQSLGQGLEFLIYFQGNSAPDKSGLPSDRFSAERTGGSVSTLTIQRTQQEDSAVYLCASSPINGRQYFGPGTRLLVL.

This chain uses TRBV13 with TRBJ1-1; no clear D gene. The CDR3 is 15 amino acids. Germline V gives CDR1 PRHDT, CDR2 FYEKMQ (reference sequence). Trimming cost V 1 base and J 1 base, with 10 bases left between them. CDR3 DNA: TGTGCCAGCAGCTTAGAGTCGGGGAGGAACACTGAAGCTTTCTTT. Its protein is CASSLESGRNTEAFF. The full variable domain, completed using reference TRBV13 and TRBJ1-1, is AAGVIQSPRHLIKEKRETATLKCYPIPRHDTVYWYQQGPGQDPQFLISFYEKMQSDKGSIPDRFSAQQFSDYHSELNMSSLELGDSALYFCASSLESGRNTEAFFGQGTRLTVV.

This clone was seen only a few times. This chain connects TRBV5-1 to TRBJ1-2; 9 nucleotides agree with TRBD1. The CDR3 is made up of 17 amino acids. The trim removed 3 bases at V and 5 bases at J, leaving 14 bases unmatched. Germline V gives CDR1 SGHRS, CDR2 YFSETQ. The CDR3 here is CASSSSLTGTGTYGYTF. The CDR3 DNA sequence: TGCGCCAGCAGCTCTTCCTTGACCGGGACAGGGACATATGGCTACACCTTC.

In DNA, the CDR3 is TGTGCCAGCAGCTTCCGGGACACGGGCACTGAAGCTTTCTTT. The encoded protein is CASSFRDTGTEAFF. This chain connects TRBV5-4 to TRBJ1-1, with D possibly being TRBD1 (6 bases). CDR1 and CDR2 (germline): SGHNT, YYREEE (reference sequence). The V end was cut by 2 bases, the J end by 4 bases, with 12 bases between. This CDR3 has 14 residues.

V and J are TRBV2 and TRBJ2-3; 8 nucleotides match TRBD2. Unmatched junction bases numbered 6, after V lost 4 bases and J lost 3 bases. This CDR3 spans 15 amino acids. Germline CDR1 reads SNHLY; CDR2 reads FYNNEI. The CDR3 loop is CASSVNSGETDTQYF. As DNA, the CDR3 is TGTGCCAGCAGTGTAAATAGCGGGGAAACAGATACGCAGTATTTT.

This clone was observed a few times. The V and J genes are TRBV7-9 and TRBJ1-2; 8 positions agree with TRBD1. Germline lookup yields CDR1 SEHNR and CDR2 FQNEAQ (reference sequence). The CDR3 is 14 residues long. J gave up 6 bases and V 3 bases, and 6 bases lay outside the gene matches. CDR3 sequence: CASSFLDRGNGYTF. The DNA of the CDR3 is TGTGCCAGCAGCTTCCTTGACAGGGGAAATGGCTACACCTTC.

J is TRBJ2-7 and V is TRBV27, with a tentative D call TRBD2 (5 bases). Germline values: CDR1 MNHEY, CDR2 SMNVEV (reference sequence). V lost 4 bases and J lost 7, with 8 bases in between. CDR3 length: 11 amino acids. The CDR3 DNA sequence: TGTGCCAGCAGTTCGGGGTGGGAGCAGTACTTC. As protein: CASSSGWEQYF.

This clone was picked up a small number of times. CDR3 bases: TGTGCCTGGAACTCCCTTGGTCGCAATCAGCCCCAGCATTTT. Protein: CAWNSLGRNQPQHF. The chain links TRBV30 to TRBJ1-5, with no clear D. The V end was cut by 4 bases, the J end by 2 bases, with 12 bases between. The CDR3 has 14 residues. Germline values: CDR1 GTSNPN, CDR2 SVGIG (reference sequence).

V and J are TRBV18 and TRBJ2-7, with unresolved D. In germline, CDR1 is KGHSH, CDR2 LQKENI. The ends were cut back, 5 bases at V and 4 bases at J, with 12 bases in the middle. This CDR3 has 13 amino acids. The CDR3 spells CASSKQRDYEQYF. In DNA, the CDR3 is TGTGCCAGCTCAAAACAGCGAGATTACGAGCAGTACTTC.

This chain joins TRBV5-1 and TRBJ2-1, with 7 bases that match TRBD2. The CDR3 is 14 residues long. V dropped 2 bases and J dropped 3; count of bases not matched to a gene: 2. From germline, CDR1 is SGHRS and CDR2 YFSETQ. In DNA form, the CDR3 reads TGCGCCAGCAGCTTCGCTAGCGGCTACAATGAGCAGTTCTTC. This gives the protein CASSFASGYNEQFF.

The rearrangement uses TRBV10-3 and TRBJ2-6, with TRBD1 matching 7 bases. V shed 2 bases and J 2 bases; nucleotides not matched to a gene: 3. Germline CDR1 is ENHRY and CDR2 is SYGVKD. The CDR3 is made up of 16 amino acids. CDR3 coding DNA: TGTGCCATCAGTGAGGGGACAGAACCTGGGGCCAACGTCCTGACTTTC. It is translated as CAISEGTEPGANVLTF.

There are a few counts of this clone. The J gene is TRBJ1-1, the V gene TRBV7-6; possible D gene TRBD1, 5 bases. This CDR3 contains 15 residues. Germline V gene data show CDR1 as SGHVS and CDR2 as FNYEAQ. V dropped 0 bases and J dropped 1 base, with 9 bases sitting between them. The CDR3 DNA reads TGTGCCAGCAGCTTAGCGGGCAGGGCGAACACTGAAGCTTTCTTT. Translating gives CASSLAGRANTEAFF.

The chain is built from TRBV6-5 and TRBJ1-2, with 8 bases that match TRBD1. The CDR3 spans 14 residues. CDR1 is MNHEY and CDR2 is SVGAGI in the germline V gene. J lost 8 bases, V lost 4 bases, and 9 bases had no gene match. The CDR3 DNA sequence: TGTGCCAGCAGTTTGTCAGGGGGCAGGCGGGGCTACACCTTC. Amino acids: CASSLSGGRRGYTF.